Listed here are 5 T cell receptor beta chains from one sample, sequenced in a study of control samples from healthy donors and cancer patients. Produced via immunoSEQ multiplex PCR; TCRdb's table is partial and in-frame only. The sample consists of around 180,000 clones, about 90% of them appearing once. The sample was blood. These receptors were obtained from a woman in her twenties or thirties in good health.

The chain employs TRBV7-9 and TRBJ1-4; perhaps TRBD1 as D (5 bases). Per germline, CDR1 SEHNR and CDR2 FQNEAQ (reference sequence). Trimming removed 5 bases at V and 7 bases at J, with 14 bases between. The CDR3 sequence is 14 residues long. CDR3 loop: CASSQDMGREKLFF. The CDR3 region has the DNA TGTGCCAGCAGCCAAGACATGGGGCGTGAAAAACTGTTTTTT.

J is TRBJ2-3 and V is TRBV7-9; possibly TRBD1 or TRBD2 for D (5 bases each). With 5 bases removed from V and 2 bases from J, the gap between germline ends came to 23 bases. The CDR3 has 18 residues. From germline, CDR1 is SEHNR and CDR2 FQNEAQ (reference sequence). CDR3 nucleotides: TGTGCCAGCAGCCCCTCCTCCGCCGGGACCCAGCCCACAGATACGCAGTATTTT. This encodes CASSPSSAGTQPTDTQYF.

For this clone: At the DNA level, this CDR3 is encoded by other sequences in the same sample as well. The genes are TRBV7-8 and TRBJ2-1, with 13 positions matching TRBD2. The CDR3 covers 16 residues. V lost 5 bases and J lost 3; bases outside the gene matches: 4. Germline values: CDR1 SGHVS, CDR2 FQNEAQ. DNA of the CDR3: TGTGCCAGCAGCACCCGGACTAGCGGGAGCTACAATGAGCAGTTCTTC. Protein: CASSTRTSGSYNEQFF. Combining the CDR3 with reference TRBV7-8 and TRBJ2-1 gives the whole variable domain GAGVSQSPRYKVAKRGQDVALRCDPISGHVSLFWYQQALGQGPEFLTYFQNEAQLDKSGLPSDRFFAERPEGSVSTLKIQRTQQEDSAVYLCASSTRTSGSYNEQFFGPGTRLTVL.

The chain uses TRBV13 and TRBJ1-1, with D perhaps matching TRBD1 (5 bases). CDR3 length equals 13 residues. Per germline, CDR1 PRHDT and CDR2 FYEKMQ (reference sequence). The V and J ends lost 2 bases and 1 base respectively, with 5 bases between them. CDR3 DNA: TGTGCCAGCAGCTTAACAGGGAACACTGAAGCTTTCTTT. Its protein is CASSLTGNTEAFF.

This clone was detected once. The chain carries TRBV19 and TRBJ1-6, with TRBD1 identical over 8 bases. Germline V gene data show CDR1 as LNHDA and CDR2 as SQIVND (reference sequence). The CDR3 is 16 residues long. The V segment lost 5 bases and the J segment 9 bases; nucleotides outside the gene matches: 12. The CDR3 loop is CASSSGFDRGPSPLHF. Here the CDR3 DNA reads TGTGCCAGTAGTTCGGGATTCGACAGGGGCCCTTCACCCCTCCACTTT.